These T cell receptor beta chains were read from a single sample in a study of Ad26.COV2.S vaccination and SARS-CoV-2 variants. Generated by immunoSEQ multiplex PCR, the TCRdb table keeps only in-frame clones and is missing some. Of a few hundred thousand clones listed, 80% to 95% are singletons. The material sequenced was peripheral blood, taken in a trial of Ad26.COV2.S vaccine versus placebo. Receptors were obtained from a person aged 18 to 59 who received the Ad26.COV2.S COVID-19 vaccine or a placebo. CDR3s leave out the opening cysteine and the closing phenylalanine or tryptophan. Not every row has a clone size; where given, it reads once, few, many or a size class.

abundance	v_gene	CDR3aa
-	TRBV5-4	ASSLAGNTIY
-	TRBV14	ASSHGLGTTPYNEQF
-	TRBV27	ASSYGTTSYNEQF
-	TRBV18	ASSPSAPAIKTEAF
-	TRBV27	ASSHKEGRAHEQY
-	TRBV7-2	ASSAGTSGMGYEQY
-	TRBV18	ASSPTSGPYNEQF
-	TRBV18	ASSPPAGPDEQF
few	TRBV14	ASSHNIPFGGRASLNEQF
-	TRBV6-6	ASSQRTSGNTGELF
-	TRBV24-1	ATSDSIETQY
-	TRBV15	ATRSTWDYGYT
-	TRBV3-1/TRBV3-2	ASSQVGSRVETQY
-	TRBV6-5	ASSYGGQGIYGYT
-	TRBV27	ATTPLDRGITEAF
-	TRBV3-1/TRBV3-2	ASSFQQGRGGNTIY
-	TRBV4-1	ASSRNPTLGSYNEQF
-	TRBV6-1	ASSEFPGYEQY
-	TRBV7-2	ASSLLPPMNEQF
-	TRBV10-2	ASRGVASGNRSYEQY
-	TRBV6-5	ASSYSIISHEQY
-	TRBV7-2	ASSLRDPNTEAF
-	TRBV7-3	ASSLTLGYTGELF
few	TRBV5-1	ASSLDVNTEAF
-	TRBV13	ASSLTREGTDTQY
-	TRBV6-6	ASSHIQGIVSGNVLT
-	TRBV20-1	SASGREEGF
-	TRBV5-1	ASSLVGSPTGTGELF
-	TRBV28	ASSFMRGVTEAF
-	TRBV5-1	ASSFLGGQGNEKLF
-	TRBV7-2	ASNRPDSYEQY
-	TRBV2	ASMETKSGNQPQH
-	TRBV29-1	SAGWRVGSSYEQY
-	TRBV7-8	ASSRGLAETQY
-	TRBV4-3	ASSQAGNTEAF
-	TRBV10-2	ASSPRIVGSSYEQY
-	TRBV29-1	SVELWAAGGSEQY
few	TRBV30	AWSLLNEQF
-	TRBV7-2	ASSLKVNTEAF
-	TRBV28	ASSYGTDYYIYEQY
few	TRBV12-3/TRBV12-4	ASSATQRDGYT
-	TRBV19	ASSGDRAPNYGYT
-	TRBV6-5	ASSYGPSTDTQY
-	TRBV12-3/TRBV12-4	ASNRQMNTEAF
few	TRBV27	ASSPTGTGFQPQH
-	TRBV9	ASSVGTSGTSSYNEQF
-	TRBV7-8	ASSLLGFEQY
-	TRBV4-1	ASSQKASGGPRETQY
-	TRBV15	ATSVRRPYEQY
-	TRBV5-8	ASSSDGQSGPKNTEAF
-	TRBV27	AIPPGLAGGKNIQY
-	TRBV7-9	ASSLRQGMNTEAF
-	TRBV12-3/TRBV12-4	ASSSGQVSPLH
-	TRBV6-5	ASSYSVRVGNSPLH
-	TRBV7-8	ASSRGQAEQY
once	TRBV27	ASSLLYRGRLAEHTGELF
-	TRBV18	ASSPKNRGPPGTGELF
-	TRBV7-9	ASSLSGLRAGGTEAF
-	TRBV9	ASSLTDSGAQPDTQY